Sequencing of this T cell receptor (beta chain) was carried out in a study of shared clonotypes between healthy human individuals. Study summary: Per donor, three plates held CD4 naive cells, three held CD4 memory, two held CD8 naive and one held CD8 memory. Regarding the study as a whole: Several donors shared approximately 5% of their naive CD4 clonotypes.

The CDR3 is made up of 17 amino acids. Germline CDR1 and CDR2: LNHDA and SQIVND (reference sequence). J lost 4 bases, V lost 1 base, and 8 bases had no gene match. Positively selected for CCR7, the CD45RO-negative cells used as naive CD8 cells excluded terminally differentiated effector memory CD45RA+ cells. Deep level was the assay's run setting. In the source study's methods: From ImmunoSEQ came sequences covering only the junction and carrying no quality scores, so filtering differed. Here immunoSEQ multiplex PCR was the method, and the copy in TCRdb shows in-frame clones only, minus some. That table gives V, J and clone size, and the DNA gave D and trimming. The data show a few million clones, with 85% to 95% seen just once and about 1.6% held by the top ten. The count of this clone is one. Its antigen is not known.

The chain is built from TRBV19 and TRBJ2-1; 9 nucleotides line up with TRBD2. Material for sequencing was naive CD8+ T cells from PBMCs. The TCR was taken from a man aged 18 to 35 in good health. Some clones in this sample may be carry-over from other donors' samples. The CDR3 bases are TGTGCCAGTAGTATAGGGATGAGACTAGCGGAGTACAATGAGCAGTTCTTC. Translating it yields CASSIGMRLAEYNEQFF.